This entry is about one T cell receptor beta chain. This clonotype was recorded a few times. This clone's antigen is unknown. Per-base quality was not reported, and no clone a single base away is much larger than it. This entry is derived from a study (dated by TCRdb to about 2016). CDR1 and CDR2 (SGHTA, FQGNSA) derive from the germline V gene. Inclusive of the bounding cysteine and phenylalanine, the CDR3 is 15 residues long. The retained sequence is limited to the CDR3, 45 bases, with the frame set at the first base. V is cut back by 5 bases and J by 4 bases, with 7 bases in the junction unmatched. Library method: RT-PCR. The sequencing machine was an Illumina MiSeq. The raw public reads went through TCRdb reprocessing: fastp at Q25, MiXCR clone calling, in-frame beta chains kept. Rows merge per CDR3 protein into single entries with the most common DNA and genes. The sample data list about 680,000 distinct CDR3 sequences, and 12% to 15% of these were observed just once. Jointly, the top ten make up 3.6% of the sample.

Recombination connected TRBV7-2 to TRBJ2-7; the junction holds 11 bases that match TRBD2. The sequenced material came from memory CD4+ T cells from blood. The TCR sequence derives from a female donor in good health, serving as a healthy control. The CDR3 region reads CASSPVGTSGYEQYF. The nucleotide sequence reads TGTGCCAGCAGCCCGGTAGGGACTAGCGGTTACGAGCAGTACTTC.